This T cell receptor (beta chain) was sequenced during a study of blood T cell repertoires in COVID-19. On the study more broadly: Specimens from acute and convalescent COVID-19 originated in the United States, Italy and Spain. The analysed material was cDNA or gDNA that came from T cells, B-cell-depleted T cells, or PBMCs.

As processed by the authors: Reference gene primer amplification gave nucleated cell count estimates. Method: immunoSEQ multiplex PCR; TCRdb's copy keeps in-frame clones and lacks some. D and trimming come from the DNA, and the V and J calls and clone size come from that table. The table lists some 260,000 clones, roughly 84% of them singletons. Germline CDR1 SGHRS, CDR2 YFSETQ. This CDR3 comprises 15 residues. Trimming at V came to 5 bases and at J to 3 bases, leaving 3 bases not matched to a gene. The clonotype originates from a woman in her thirties or forties with active or convalescent COVID-19. The specimen was peripheral blood. The rearrangement uses TRBV5-1 and TRBJ2-2; 11 bases are a match to TRBD1. The CDR3 here is CASREGQGDTGELFF. CDR3 in DNA: TGCGCCAGCAGAGAGGGACAGGGGGACACCGGGGAGCTGTTTTTT.